This TCR beta chain was identified during a study of blood T cell repertoires in COVID-19. The wider study: PBMCs, B-cell-depleted T cells, or T cells were the source of the cDNA or gDNA that made up the material.

The CDR3 loop spans 15 amino acids. J gave up 8 bases and V 5 bases, and 10 bases lay outside the gene matches. CDR1 and CDR2 (germline): SGHTA, FQGNSA. Some clones are missing from TCRdb's copy, which holds only in-frame ones; the method was immunoSEQ multiplex PCR. Found here are 35,000 to 55,000 clones, 88% of them singletons; the top ten hold 14%. A single count supports this clone. V and J are TRBV7-2 and TRBJ2-1; 9 bases agree with TRBD1. This clonotype originated in a human donor in a cohort sampled during active COVID-19. Material for sequencing was peripheral blood. In DNA, the CDR3 is TGTGCCAGCAGCCCCACCGGGACAGGGTCGCATGAGCAGTTCTTC. Its translation: CASSPTGTGSHEQFF. Filled out from reference TRBV7-2 and TRBJ2-1, the complete variable domain reads GAGVSQSPSNKVTEKGKDVELRCDPISGHTALYWYRQSLGQGLEFLIYFQGNSAPDKSGLPSDRFSAERTGGSVSTLTIQRTQQEDSAVYLCASSPTGTGSHEQFFGPGTRLTVL.